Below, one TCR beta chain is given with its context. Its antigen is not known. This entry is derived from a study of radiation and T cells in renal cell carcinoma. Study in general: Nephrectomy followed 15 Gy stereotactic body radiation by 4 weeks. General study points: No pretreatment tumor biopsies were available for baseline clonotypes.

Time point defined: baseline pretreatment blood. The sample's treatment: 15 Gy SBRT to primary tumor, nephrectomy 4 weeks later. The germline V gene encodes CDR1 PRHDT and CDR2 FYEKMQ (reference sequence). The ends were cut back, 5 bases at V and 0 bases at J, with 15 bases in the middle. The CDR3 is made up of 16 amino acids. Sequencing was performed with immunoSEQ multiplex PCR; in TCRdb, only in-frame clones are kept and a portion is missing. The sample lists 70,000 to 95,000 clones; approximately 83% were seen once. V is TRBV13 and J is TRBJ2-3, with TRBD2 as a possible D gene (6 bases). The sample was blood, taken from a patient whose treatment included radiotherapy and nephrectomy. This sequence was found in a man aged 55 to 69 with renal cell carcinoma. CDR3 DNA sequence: TGTGCCAGCAGCCTCGCAAGACTAGGCAGCACAGATACGCAGTATTTT. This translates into CASSLARLGSTDTQYF.